Listed here is a single T cell receptor (beta chain). The antigen is unknown. This sample was included in a study of blood T cells in healthy people across ages. Broader study findings: Observed TCR beta diversity showed a strong correlation with the percentage of naive T cells as measured by flow cytometry. There were more naive CD4+ cells and higher diversity in long-lived donors than in aged donors. PBMC samples, being unsorted, prevented any conclusive comparison of naive and antigen-experienced cells.

Primers used in a second PCR of roughly 6 to 12 cycles were a sample-barcoded 5' primer and a J-beta primer mix. TCRdb reanalysed the 5' RACE reads using MiXCR and keeps one entry per CDR3 protein. The repertoire holds about 680,000 distinct CDR3 sequences, around 49% seen once, with roughly 30% in the top ten. Trimming stripped 4 bases from V and 10 bases from J, with 17 bases between. Germline V gene sequence: CDR1 MNHEY, CDR2 SMNVEV (reference sequence). CDR3 length equals 15 residues. The rearrangement links TRBV27 to TRBJ1-6; D unresolved. The sequencing input was blood. This TCR was sampled from a woman aged 55-75 years in good health. The CDR3 is CASSSPRRGSSPLHF. The CDR3 DNA reads TGTGCCAGCAGTTCCCCCCGACGAGGGTCCTCACCCCTCCACTTT.